This T cell receptor beta chain was sequenced for a study of T cells after yellow fever vaccination. Whole-study findings and limits: Only a small proportion of the clonotypes turned up in both the CD4 and the CD8 compartments, likely arising from convergent recombination.

A process of 5'RACE template switching, which added a universal primer site and UMIs, was used to make TCR cDNA. From the 5' RACE reads, TCRdb called clonotypes with MiXCR, one entry per CDR3 protein. Here the sample spans approximately 34,000 distinct CDR3 sequences, roughly a tenth being singletons. The CDR3 length is 14 residues. The germline CDR1 and CDR2 sequences are SGHRS and YFSETQ. Trimming shortened V by 0 bases and J by 8 bases, and 14 bases separated the two germline ends. This clonotype was seen at least ten times. The TCR was taken from a man aged 18 to 35 who received the YFV17D yellow fever vaccine. Specimen: PBMCs, either bulk or a sorted T-cell subset (CD4+, CD8+, memory, or dextramer-sorted; not recorded which), collected more than 13 days after the first yellow fever vaccination. J is TRBJ1-2 and V is TRBV5-1, with D perhaps TRBD1 (6 bases). As DNA, the CDR3 is TGCGCCAGCAGCTTGGGTTTACAGGGAAGCGGCTACACCTTC. Its protein is CASSLGLQGSGYTF. Drawing the rest from reference TRBV5-1 and TRBJ1-2, the complete variable domain is KAGVTQTPRYLIKTRGQQVTLSCSPISGHRSVSWYQQTPGQGLQFLFEYFSETQRNKGNFPGRFSGRQFSNSRSEMNVSTLELGDSALYLCASSLGLQGSGYTFGSGTRLTVV.